The clone carrying this TCR beta chain occurred once. Sequencing used immunoSEQ multiplex PCR; TCRdb keeps in-frame clones, though not all of them. The sample lists about 100,000 clones; approximately 80% were seen once. The CDR3 totals 14 residues. Trimming cost V 10 bases and J 1 base; bases outside gene matches: 6. CDR1 ENHRY and CDR2 SYGVKD come from the germline V gene. These data are taken from a study of blood T cell repertoires in COVID-19. This TCR came from a man aged 45-65 years with active or convalescent COVID-19. Sequenced material: peripheral blood. V is TRBV10-3 and J is TRBJ1-2, with 10 bases aligning to TRBD1. In DNA, the CDR3 is TGTGCCACGACGGGACAGGGGCTTAACTATGGCTACACCTTC. It is translated as CATTGQGLNYGYTF.